These 15 T cell receptor beta chains came from one sample sequenced in a study of human T cells and chemical hapten exposure. TCRdb fed the RACE reads into MiXCR, producing one record per CDR3 protein. The data hold about 120,000 distinct CDR3 sequences, with around 11% observed a single time. Documented time point: patch test 3, about 24 weeks after DPC sensitization. Treatment specified: therapeutic diphenylcyclopropenone sensitization with weekly scalp DPC. This specimen was whole blood, taken in connection with sensitization to the hapten diphenylcyclopropenone (DPC). These receptors all come from a woman aged 45-65 years with alopecia areata. Some clones in this sample may be carry-over from other donors' samples.

There are many counts of this clonotype. This chain links TRBV9 with TRBJ2-7; D is uncertain. V lost 4 bases and J lost 6, with 17 bases in between. The CDR3 consists of 14 residues. Germline loops: CDR1 SGDLS, CDR2 YYNGEE. CDR3 residues: CASSPPAPRTEQYF. The CDR3 DNA sequence: TGTGCCAGCAGCCCTCCCGCTCCTAGAACCGAGCAGTACTTC. Drawing the rest from reference TRBV9 and TRBJ2-7, the complete variable domain is DSGVTQTPKHLITATGQRVTLRCSPRSGDLSVYWYQQSLDQGLQFLIQYYNGEERAKGNILERFSAQQFPDLHSELNLSSLELGDSALYFCASSPPAPRTEQYFGPGTRLTVT.

In this sample, this clonotype turned up many times. This chain uses TRBV10-3 with TRBJ2-1; D ambiguous. The CDR3 contains 12 residues. The ends were cut back, 6 bases at V and 7 bases at J, with 10 bases in the middle. CDR1 is ENHRY, CDR2 SYGVKD, per germline. In DNA form, the CDR3 reads TGTGCCATCAGCGCAGAAAGGAATGAGCAGTTCTTC. Protein: CAISAERNEQFF.

This clonotype came up many times. The V gene is TRBV10-1, the J gene TRBJ2-4, with TRBD1 identical over 10 bases. The V segment lost 6 bases and the J segment 3 bases; nucleotides outside the gene matches: 8. Germline loops: CDR1 WNHNN, CDR2 SYGVQD (reference sequence). The CDR3 loop spans 16 amino acids. The CDR3 here is CASRKRQGAVKNIQYF. The CDR3 DNA reads TGCGCCAGCAGGAAACGACAGGGGGCTGTCAAAAACATTCAGTACTTC.

The V and J genes are TRBV12-3 or TRBV12-4 and TRBJ2-5; D gene unclear. The length of the CDR3 is 13 residues. The ends were cut back, 6 bases at V and 5 bases at J, with 13 bases in the middle. CDR3 amino acids: CASSLDQEETQYF. CDR3 nucleotides: TGTGCCAGCAGCCTGGACCAAGAGGAGACCCAGTACTTC.

The V call is TRBV15, the J call TRBJ1-1, with D unresolved. V was clipped by 1 base and J by 1 base, with 19 bases between them. Germline V CDR1 and CDR2: LNHNV, YYDKDF (reference sequence). This CDR3 has 18 amino acids. The CDR3 sequence: CATSRGKVGKGTNTEAFF. The CDR3 coding sequence is TGTGCCACCAGCAGAGGGAAGGTCGGAAAAGGTACGAACACTGAAGCTTTCTTT. Full variable domain (missing parts from reference TRBV15 and TRBJ1-1): DAMVIQNPRYQVTQFGKPVTLSCSQTLNHNVMYWYQQKSSQAPKLLFHYYDKDFNNEADTPDNFQSRRPNTSFCFLDIRSPGLGDTAMYLCATSRGKVGKGTNTEAFFGQGTRLTVV.

This clonotype came up a few times. The chain combines TRBV9 with TRBJ2-3; D gene uncertain. Germline V gene lookup returns CDR1 SGDLS and CDR2 YYNGEE. Trimming cost V 1 base and J 2 bases, with 5 bases left between them. The CDR3 spans 13 residues. CDR3 in DNA: TGTGCCAGCAGCGTATCTCTCACAGATACGCAGTATTTT. It is translated as CASSVSLTDTQYF. The full variable domain, its missing parts supplied by reference TRBV9 and TRBJ2-3, is DSGVTQTPKHLITATGQRVTLRCSPRSGDLSVYWYQQSLDQGLQFLIQYYNGEERAKGNILERFSAQQFPDLHSELNLSSLELGDSALYFCASSVSLTDTQYFGPGTRLTVL.

The sample holds many counts of this clonotype. V and J are TRBV4-1 and TRBJ2-7, with D perhaps TRBD2 (5 bases). Per the germline V gene, CDR1 is MGHRA and CDR2 is YSYEKL. The CDR3 totals 16 residues. The ends were cut back, 3 bases at V and 0 bases at J, with 15 bases in the middle. This chain's CDR3 is CASSHPKGVSSYEQYF. The DNA of the CDR3 is TGCGCCAGCAGCCACCCTAAGGGAGTAAGCTCCTACGAGCAGTACTTC.

This clonotype was detected ten times or more. This sequence joins TRBV29-1 and TRBJ1-5, with 7 positions matching TRBD1. J gave up 3 bases and V 4 bases, and 3 bases lay outside the gene matches. CDR3 length equals 13 residues. Per germline, CDR1 SQVTM and CDR2 ANQGSEA. As DNA, the CDR3 is TGCAGCGTTGGACAGGGAGTCAATCAGCCCCAGCATTTT. Protein: CSVGQGVNQPQHF.

This chain joins TRBV13 and TRBJ1-3; perhaps TRBD1 as D (5 bases). The CDR3 length is 18 residues. V was pared by 5 bases and J by 2 bases, with 22 bases between. CDR1 is PRHDT, CDR2 FYEKMQ, per germline (reference sequence). The chain's CDR3 is CASSPSNIGTDTGNTIYF. The CDR3 region has the DNA TGTGCCAGCAGCCCTTCTAATATAGGGACTGACACTGGAAACACCATATATTTT.

CDR3 nucleotides: TGTGCCAGCAGCTTAATCCAGGACAGAGAATATGGCTACACCTTC. It is translated as CASSLIQDREYGYTF. V is TRBV7-9 and J is TRBJ1-2, with a weak D call TRBD1 (6 bases). Germline-derived CDR1 and CDR2 are SEHNR and FQNEAQ (reference sequence). Trimming shortened V by 2 bases and J by 5 bases, and 15 bases separated the two germline ends. The CDR3 covers 15 residues.

This clonotype was seen repeatedly, ten times or more. The rearrangement links TRBV5-1 to TRBJ1-1; D is uncertain. Per germline, CDR1 SGHRS and CDR2 YFSETQ. V was pared by 0 bases and J by 0 bases, with 3 bases between. The CDR3 length is 13 residues. In nucleotides, the CDR3 is TGCGCCAGCAGCTTGGACCTGAACACTGAAGCTTTCTTT. Translated, it gives CASSLDLNTEAFF.

This clonotype was counted a few times. The chain uses TRBV10-3 and TRBJ1-1; D unresolved. The V end was cut by 2 bases, the J end by 2 bases, with 9 bases between. The CDR3 contains 14 residues. Germline CDR1 ENHRY, CDR2 SYGVKD. The CDR3 is CAISEGQTNTEAFF. The DNA of the CDR3 is TGTGCCATCAGTGAGGGGCAGACAAACACTGAAGCTTTCTTT.

This clonotype was detected a few times. The chain links TRBV6-5 to TRBJ2-7; no reliable D call. V lost 5 bases and J 6 bases, leaving 26 bases between the germline ends. The CDR3 extends over 17 amino acids. Germline-derived CDR1 and CDR2 are MNHEY and SVGAGI. CDR3 sequence: CASSPPDPPTRAFEQYF. The CDR3 coding sequence is TGTGCCAGCAGTCCCCCTGATCCCCCCACCCGGGCCTTCGAGCAGTACTTC.

CDR3 region: CSVEDKGRGGYTF. The CDR3 nucleotides are TGCAGCGTTGAAGATAAAGGGAGAGGTGGCTACACCTTC. The V and J genes are TRBV29-1 and TRBJ1-2; D not certain. This CDR3 spans 13 amino acids. CDR1 is SQVTM, CDR2 ANQGSEA, per germline. V was shortened by 0 bases and J by 7 bases, with 12 bases between the two germline ends.

The chain is built from TRBV6-5 and TRBJ2-7; D is perhaps TRBD1 (6 bases). Germline-derived CDR1 and CDR2 are MNHEY and SVGAGI. The CDR3 covers 14 residues. V gave up 4 bases and J gave up 6 bases, with 16 bases separating them. Written as DNA, the CDR3 is TGTGCCAGCAGTTCTGGCAGGGGCCTTCGCGAGCAGTACTTC. It translates to CASSSGRGLREQYF.